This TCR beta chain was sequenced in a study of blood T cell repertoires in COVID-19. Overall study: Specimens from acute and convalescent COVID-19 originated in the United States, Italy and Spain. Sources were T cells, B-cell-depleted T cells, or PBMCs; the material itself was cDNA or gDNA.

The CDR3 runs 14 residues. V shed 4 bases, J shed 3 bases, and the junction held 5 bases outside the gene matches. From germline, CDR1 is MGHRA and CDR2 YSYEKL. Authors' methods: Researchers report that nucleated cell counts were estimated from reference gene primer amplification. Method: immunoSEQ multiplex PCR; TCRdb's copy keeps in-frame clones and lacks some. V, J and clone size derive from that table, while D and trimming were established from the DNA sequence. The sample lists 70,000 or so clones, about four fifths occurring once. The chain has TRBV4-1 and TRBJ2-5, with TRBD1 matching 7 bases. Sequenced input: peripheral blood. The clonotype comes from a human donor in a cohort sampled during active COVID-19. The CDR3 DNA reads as TGCGCCAGCAGCCGTACGGGACAGAAAGAGACCCAGTACTTC. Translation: CASSRTGQKETQYF.